The source of this TCR beta chain is a study of blood T cell repertoires in COVID-19. About the research overall: Samples taken during acute and convalescent COVID-19 were collected in the United States, Italy and Spain.

Trimming pared 3 bases from V and 5 bases from J, leaving 11 bases between. In germline, CDR1 is SEHNR, CDR2 FQNEAQ (reference sequence). CDR3 length: 13 amino acids. Original processing methods: Reference gene primer amplification in the assay estimated nucleated cell counts. Sequencing was performed with immunoSEQ multiplex PCR; in TCRdb, only in-frame clones are kept and a portion is missing. That table supplies the V and J calls and clone size; D and trimming were determined from the DNA. The sample records just over 250,000 clones, about 91% being singletons. Source material: peripheral blood. The TCR was taken from a person aged 18 to 30 with COVID-19, enrolled during active disease. This chain joins TRBV7-9 and TRBJ2-7, with TRBD1 as a possible D gene (5 bases). CDR3 protein: CASSFLAGNEQYF. CDR3 sequence (DNA): TGTGCCAGCAGCTTTCTGGCAGGGAACGAGCAGTACTTC.